A selection of T cell receptor beta chains follows, all from one sample in a study of blood T cell repertoires in COVID-19. TCRdb's copy holds only in-frame clones and misses some; the assay was immunoSEQ multiplex PCR. The data hold about 82,000 clones, with 85% to 90% observed a single time. Source material: PBMCs or T cells enriched from blood (not recorded which). These receptors were obtained from a woman in her fifties or sixties with acute COVID-19. The conserved cysteine and the conserved F or W are not part of the CDR3 here. The order of the fields is J gene, CDR3 length, V gene, CDR3 protein.

J: TRBJ1-6
length: 12
V: TRBV11-2
CDR3: ASSPGQGGSPLH

J: TRBJ2-1
length: 18
V: TRBV11-2
CDR3: ASSLEHIRASGAISNEQF

J: TRBJ2-1
length: 14
V: TRBV4-1
CDR3: ASSQDRAGGVDEQF

J: TRBJ1-3
length: 13
V: TRBV6-5
CDR3: ASSPDRATRNTIY

J: TRBJ2-1
length: 13
V: TRBV5-4
CDR3: ASSPGTSGYNEQF

J: TRBJ1-2
length: 11
V: TRBV12-3/TRBV12-4
CDR3: ASSFMENYGYT

J: TRBJ1-1
length: 14
V: TRBV11-3
CDR3: ASSLEGRSGDTEAF

J: TRBJ1-5
length: 13
V: TRBV18
CDR3: ASSPGVGANQPQH

J: TRBJ2-7
length: 13
V: TRBV9
CDR3: ASSQRQDPTYEQY

J: TRBJ1-1
length: 11
V: TRBV9
CDR3: ASSPGMNTEAF

J: TRBJ1-2
length: 11
V: TRBV3-1/TRBV3-2
CDR3: ASSPRQGKGYT

J: TRBJ2-2
length: 15
V: TRBV7-9
CDR3: ASSMGAAGGVTGELF

J: TRBJ1-1
length: 12
V: TRBV7-9
CDR3: ASSSGQGRTEAF

J: TRBJ2-5
length: 12
V: TRBV27
CDR3: ASSPLGRQETQY

J: TRBJ2-5
length: 13
V: TRBV7-7
CDR3: ASSLGTGGSETQY

J: TRBJ2-5
length: 12
V: TRBV3-1/TRBV3-2
CDR3: ASSTNSGQETQY

J: TRBJ2-2
length: 15
V: TRBV24-1
CDR3: ATSDPGAGSGAGELF

J: TRBJ2-1
length: 14
V: TRBV9
CDR3: ASSVVRRPSYNEQF

J: TRBJ2-1
length: 11
V: TRBV18
CDR3: ASSPPFPGEQF

J: TRBJ2-1
length: 14
V: TRBV5-4
CDR3: ASSTRLAGFSNEQF

J: TRBJ1-2
length: 12
V: TRBV21-1
CDR3: ASSKGAGEYGYT

J: TRBJ2-2
length: 17
V: TRBV4-2
CDR3: ASSQESGLAGSRGGELF

J: TRBJ1-1
length: 11
V: TRBV18
CDR3: ASSPEGGGEAF

J: TRBJ1-1
length: 11
V: TRBV7-8
CDR3: ASSLGQGTEAF

J: TRBJ2-1
length: 11
V: TRBV7-2
CDR3: ASSPVIAGGGL

J: TRBJ2-1
length: 13
V: TRBV5-4
CDR3: ASSYRGGSYNEQF

J: TRBJ1-1
length: 11
V: TRBV27
CDR3: ASSGRGQTEAF

J: TRBJ1-5
length: 13
V: TRBV6-5
CDR3: ASSRTGGSNQPQH

J: TRBJ2-1
length: 13
V: TRBV4-2
CDR3: ASSQEWGGHNEQF

J: TRBJ2-1
length: 14
V: TRBV7-8
CDR3: ASIQTRVTSGNEQF

J: TRBJ2-5
length: 9
V: TRBV12-3/TRBV12-4
CDR3: ASSPSEYQY

J: TRBJ1-1
length: 14
V: TRBV3-1/TRBV3-2
CDR3: ASSQDLPQGSTEAF

J: TRBJ1-4
length: 12
V: TRBV19
CDR3: ASTADREGEKLF

J: TRBJ1-1
length: 11
V: TRBV11-2
CDR3: ASSLTAFTEAF

J: TRBJ1-2
length: 14
V: TRBV9
CDR3: ASSVDRDRGHYGYT

J: TRBJ1-5
length: 15
V: TRBV7-6
CDR3: ASSDTSRRGSNQPQH

J: TRBJ2-2
length: 10
V: TRBV30
CDR3: AWSLRHGELF

J: TRBJ2-1
length: 12
V: TRBV10-2
CDR3: ASSDPSVYNEQF

J: TRBJ1-5
length: 13
V: TRBV2
CDR3: ASSGDIDSNQPQH

J: TRBJ1-1
length: 11
V: TRBV7-9
CDR3: ASSFQGNTEAF

J: TRBJ2-1
length: 15
V: TRBV11-3
CDR3: ASSRDWLASSYNEQF